This T cell receptor (beta chain) came from a study of blood T cells in healthy people across ages (dated by TCRdb to the mid-2010s). Background for the entire study: In model experiments, roughly one uniquely barcoded TCR beta cDNA molecule per two T cells was captured by template switching. Age-related changes in TCR beta repertoire diversity were measured in the study by deep sequencing normalized with unique cDNA molecular identifiers. The donors were split into four age groups: young (average 16 years), middle-aged (around 37), aged (62) and long-lived (approximately 80). To avoid experimental bias, donors of different ages were randomly spread across the sequencing lanes. Using the same blood draw, the study looked at two additional independent replicas of 1 million unique cDNA reads for two donors, one aged 18 to 29 and the other aged 80 or older.

The library was produced with 5' RACE. For sequencing, an Illumina HiSeq 2500 was employed. A second PCR of about 7 to 12 cycles was run with a J-beta primer mix and a sample-barcoded 5' primer. Each TCR beta cDNA molecule received a unique molecular identifier from a template-switch 5' adaptor carrying 12 random nucleotides. Each sample yielded at least 2.5 million CDR3-containing paired-end reads. All of the RNA was converted into first-strand cDNA using the Mint cDNA synthesis kit, with a TRBC-specific oligonucleotide serving as the primer. After uracil-DNA glycosylase treatment, a first 18-cycle PCR used universal primers M1SS and BC2_uni_R on all cDNA. Regarding the original processing steps: For normalization, 1 million high-quality reads were randomly selected from each sample, with every read carrying a distinct molecular identifier. Instead of being binned into consensus sequences, reads with shared molecular identifiers were discarded. CDR3 identification, clonotype clustering and error correction used MiTCR with a Q25 quality threshold and the strictest error-elimination algorithm. A nonparametric unseen species model using Euler transformation provided a lower-bound estimate of total TCR beta diversity. Clones were called with MiXCR by TCRdb after fastp trimmed the public reads at Q25, and only in-frame beta chains were retained. Under each unique CDR3 protein, matching rows form one entry showing the most common genes and DNA. TCRdb, not the original authors, processed these V and J calls. Present in this sample are hundreds of thousands of distinct CDR3 sequences, 45% to 65% of which were seen just once. The ten largest make up approximately 51% of the sample.

The full study reports these points: Observed TCR beta diversity correlated strongly with the percentage of naive T cells measured by flow cytometry. As age increased, observed TCR beta diversity per million T cells dropped in a roughly linear way, and a significant reduction was already evident by age about 40. Conclusive comparison of naive and antigen-experienced compartments was prevented by the profiling of bulk unsorted PBMCs. Compared with the aged group, more naive CD4+ T cells, fewer expanded clones and increased TCR diversity were shown by the long-lived group, suggesting age selection. Estimates of total diversity based on one million sequenced T cells were regarded as lower bounds and as underestimates. Donor CMV infection status was unknown, potentially confounding age-related changes in expanded clonotypes.

Turning to this clonotype: It has no known antigen specificity. Base-call qualities are not available, and no considerably larger clone is one nucleotide away.

The roughly 39 donors, aged roughly 6 to 90 years, were systemically healthy Caucasian individuals from Russia. Each donor gave about 11 milliliters of peripheral blood, drawn into EDTA-treated Vacutainer tubes. PBMCs were isolated by Ficoll-Paque density-gradient centrifugation, with at least 7 million obtained per sample. Trizol reagent was used to extract total RNA from PBMCs, with at least 6 micrograms per sample. For every donor, flow cytometry on a PBMC aliquot measured the percentage of naive CD45RAhigh/CD27high T cells. The germline V gene yields SGHRS for CDR1 and YFSETQ for CDR2. V was cut back by 0 bases and J by 4 bases, leaving a gap of 18 bases between them. Spanning cysteine to phenylalanine, the CDR3 consists of 17 amino acids. Only the CDR3 portion is preserved as DNA: 51 bases, with reading frame beginning at the first base.

Sequencing was performed on blood. The rearranged segments are TRBV5-1 and TRBJ2-3, with the D assignment possibly TRBD1 or TRBD2, given 5 matching bases for each. This receptor was taken from a man between 60 and 75 years old in good health. The CDR3: CASSLDAGTAVADTQYF. The nucleotides are TGCGCCAGCAGCTTGGACGCAGGGACCGCCGTCGCAGATACGCAGTATTTT.